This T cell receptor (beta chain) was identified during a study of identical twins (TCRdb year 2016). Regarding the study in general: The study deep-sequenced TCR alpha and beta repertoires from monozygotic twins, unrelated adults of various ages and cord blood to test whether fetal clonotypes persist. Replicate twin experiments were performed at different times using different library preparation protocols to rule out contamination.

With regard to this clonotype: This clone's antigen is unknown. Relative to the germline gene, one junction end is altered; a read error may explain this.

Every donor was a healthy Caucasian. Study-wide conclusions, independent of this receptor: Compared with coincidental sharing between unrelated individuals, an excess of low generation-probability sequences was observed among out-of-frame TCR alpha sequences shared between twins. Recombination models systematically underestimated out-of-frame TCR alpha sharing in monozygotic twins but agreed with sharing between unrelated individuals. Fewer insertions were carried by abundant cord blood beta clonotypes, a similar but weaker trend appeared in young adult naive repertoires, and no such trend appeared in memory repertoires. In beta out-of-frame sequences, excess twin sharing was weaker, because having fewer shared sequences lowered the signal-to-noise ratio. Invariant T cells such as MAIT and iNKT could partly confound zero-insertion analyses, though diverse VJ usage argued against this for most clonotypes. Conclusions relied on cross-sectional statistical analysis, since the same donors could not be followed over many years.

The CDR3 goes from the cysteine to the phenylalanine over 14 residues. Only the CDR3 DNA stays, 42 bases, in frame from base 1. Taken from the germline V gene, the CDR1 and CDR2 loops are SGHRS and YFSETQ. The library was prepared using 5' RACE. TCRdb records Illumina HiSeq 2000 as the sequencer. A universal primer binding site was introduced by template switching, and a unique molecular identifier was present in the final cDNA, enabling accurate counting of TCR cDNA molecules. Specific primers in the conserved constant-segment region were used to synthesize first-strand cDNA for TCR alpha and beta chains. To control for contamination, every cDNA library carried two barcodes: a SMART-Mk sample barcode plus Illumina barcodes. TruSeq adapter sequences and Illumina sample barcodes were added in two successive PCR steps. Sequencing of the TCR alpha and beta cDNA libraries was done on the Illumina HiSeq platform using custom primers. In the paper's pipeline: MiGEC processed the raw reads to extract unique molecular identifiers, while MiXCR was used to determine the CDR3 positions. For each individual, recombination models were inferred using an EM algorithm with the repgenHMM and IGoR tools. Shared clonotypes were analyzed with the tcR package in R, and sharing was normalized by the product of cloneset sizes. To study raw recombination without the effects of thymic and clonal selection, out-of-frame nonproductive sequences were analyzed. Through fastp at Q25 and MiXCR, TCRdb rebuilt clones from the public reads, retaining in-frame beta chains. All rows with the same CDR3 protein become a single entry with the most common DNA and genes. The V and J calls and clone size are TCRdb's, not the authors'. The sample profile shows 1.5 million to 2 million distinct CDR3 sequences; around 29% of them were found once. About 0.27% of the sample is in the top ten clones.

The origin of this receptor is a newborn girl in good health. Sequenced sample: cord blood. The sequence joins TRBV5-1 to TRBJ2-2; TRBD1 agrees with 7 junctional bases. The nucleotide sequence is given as TGCGCCAGCTGCTTGGGGACAGTTCCCGGGGAGCTGTTTTTT. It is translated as CASCLGTVPGELFF.